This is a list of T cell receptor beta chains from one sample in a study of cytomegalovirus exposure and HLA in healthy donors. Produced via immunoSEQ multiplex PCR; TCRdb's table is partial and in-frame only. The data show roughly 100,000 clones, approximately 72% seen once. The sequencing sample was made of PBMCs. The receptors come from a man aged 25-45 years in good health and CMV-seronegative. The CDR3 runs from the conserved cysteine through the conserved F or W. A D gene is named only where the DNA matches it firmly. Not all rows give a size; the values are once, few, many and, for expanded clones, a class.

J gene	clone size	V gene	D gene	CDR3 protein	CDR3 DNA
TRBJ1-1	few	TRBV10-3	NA	CAINTPGVGTEAFF	TGTGCCATTAACACACCCGGGGTAGGGACTGAAGCTTTCTTT
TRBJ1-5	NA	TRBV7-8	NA	CASSFVGQLNQPQHF	TGTGCCAGCAGCTTCGTTGGACAGCTTAATCAGCCCCAGCATTTT
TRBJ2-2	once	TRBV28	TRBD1	CASIQQLPGGITGELFF	TGTGCCAGCATCCAACAACTGCCAGGGGGCATCACCGGGGAGCTGTTTTTT
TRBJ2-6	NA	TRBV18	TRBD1	CASSTRDRALVLTF	TGTGCCAGCTCAACCCGGGACAGGGCCCTCGTCCTGACTTTC
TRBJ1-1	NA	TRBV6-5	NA	CASSTGNSEAFF	TGTGCCAGCAGTACGGGGAATTCTGAAGCTTTCTTT
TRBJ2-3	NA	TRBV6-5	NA	CASNDWSSTDTQYF	TGTGCCAGCAATGACTGGTCTAGCACAGATACGCAGTATTTT
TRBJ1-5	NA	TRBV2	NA	CASRETGLSGPQHF	TGTGCCAGCAGGGAGACAGGATTATCGGGGCCCCAGCATTTT
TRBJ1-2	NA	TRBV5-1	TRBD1	CASSLGDSGSGYTF	TGCGCCAGCAGCTTGGGGGACAGTGGGAGTGGCTACACCTTC
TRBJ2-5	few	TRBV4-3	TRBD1	CASSQDQGARETQYF	TGCGCCAGCAGCCAAGATCAGGGGGCACGGGAGACCCAGTACTTC
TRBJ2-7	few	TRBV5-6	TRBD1	CASSLPQGASREQYF	TGTGCCAGCAGCTTGCCACAGGGGGCGAGTCGCGAGCAGTACTTC
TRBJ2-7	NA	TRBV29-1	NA	CSVGGDQGIYEQYF	TGCAGCGTCGGAGGTGATCAGGGGATCTACGAGCAGTACTTC
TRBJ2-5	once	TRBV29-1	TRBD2	CSGLTGGSWETQYF	TGCAGCGGTCTAACGGGGGGTAGTTGGGAGACCCAGTACTTC
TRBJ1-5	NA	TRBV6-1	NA	CASSGTGNQPQHF	TGTGCCAGCAGTGGGACAGGCAATCAGCCCCAGCATTTT
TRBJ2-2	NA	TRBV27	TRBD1	CASPPGQGERELFF	TGTGCCAGCCCTCCGGGACAGGGGGAAAGGGAGCTGTTTTTT
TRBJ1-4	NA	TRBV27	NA	CASSLSPRGSYEKLFF	TGTGCCAGCAGTTTAAGTCCCAGGGGATCATATGAAAAACTGTTTTTT
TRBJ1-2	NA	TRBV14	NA	CASSQAPLELRANYGYTF	TGTGCCAGCAGCCAAGCCCCCCTAGAGCTTCGAGCTAACTATGGCTACACCTTC
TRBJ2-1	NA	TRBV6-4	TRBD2	CASSAESGGGPNEQFF	TGTGCCAGCAGTGCCGAGAGTGGGGGGGGACCTAATGAGCAGTTCTTC
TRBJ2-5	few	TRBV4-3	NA	CASSQVDSLGTQYF	TGCGCCAGCAGCCAAGTGGACTCCTTGGGGACCCAGTACTTC
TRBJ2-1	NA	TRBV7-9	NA	CASRSTGLLFNEQFF	TGTGCCAGCAGATCGACTGGACTTCTCTTCAATGAGCAGTTCTTC
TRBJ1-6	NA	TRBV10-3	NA	CAISESGETPLHF	TGTGCCATCAGTGAGTCCGGGGAAACACCCCTCCACTTT
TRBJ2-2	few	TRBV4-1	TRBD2	CASSNRLADNTGELFF	TGCGCCAGCAGCAATCGACTAGCGGATAACACCGGGGAGCTGTTTTTT